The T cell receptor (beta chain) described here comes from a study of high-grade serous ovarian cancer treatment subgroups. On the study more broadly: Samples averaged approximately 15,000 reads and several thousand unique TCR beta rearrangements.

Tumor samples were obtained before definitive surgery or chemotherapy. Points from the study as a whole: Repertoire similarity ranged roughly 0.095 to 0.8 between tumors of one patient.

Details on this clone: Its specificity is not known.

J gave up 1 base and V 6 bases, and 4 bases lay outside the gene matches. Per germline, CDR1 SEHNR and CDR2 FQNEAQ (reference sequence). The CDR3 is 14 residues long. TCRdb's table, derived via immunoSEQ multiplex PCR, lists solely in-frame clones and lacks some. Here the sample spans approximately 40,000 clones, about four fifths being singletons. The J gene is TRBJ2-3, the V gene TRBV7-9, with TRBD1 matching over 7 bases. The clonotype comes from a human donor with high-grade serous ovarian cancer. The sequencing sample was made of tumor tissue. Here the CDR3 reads CASSSGTGTDTQYF. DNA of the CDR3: TGTGCCAGCAGTTCTGGGACAGGCACAGATACGCAGTATTTT.